The rows below give T cell receptor beta chains drawn from one sample of a study of blood T cell repertoires in COVID-19. Data came from immunoSEQ multiplex PCR; TCRdb stores just in-frame clones and leaves some out. The sample comprises 150,000 to 200,000 clones, approximately 80% of which are singletons, and approximately 5.1% rests with the top ten. Sequences were obtained from PBMCs or T cells enriched from blood (not recorded which). These receptors were obtained from a man between 65 and 85 years old who had been exposed to COVID-19. Each CDR3 is given with its conserved first and last residue. Each record gives: clone size, J gene, V gene, D gene, CDR3 DNA, CDR3 protein. D genes are given only for firm matches. A clone size is listed for some rows: how often the clone was seen (once, few, many), or a class if it is expanded.

clone_size: few
j_call: TRBJ2-1
v_call: TRBV7-2
d_call: TRBD2
cdr3_nt: TGTGCCAGCATTGCCGGGACTAGAAATTACAATGAGCAGTTCTTC
cdr3_aa: CASIAGTRNYNEQFF

clone_size: -
j_call: TRBJ1-1
v_call: TRBV28
d_call: -
cdr3_nt: TGTGCCAGCAGCCAGATGACATTACCGAACACTGAAGCTTTCTTT
cdr3_aa: CASSQMTLPNTEAFF

clone_size: -
j_call: TRBJ2-1
v_call: TRBV13
d_call: TRBD2
cdr3_nt: TGTGCCAGCCGCATAGCGGGAGGGGGGAATGAGCAGTTCTTC
cdr3_aa: CASRIAGGGNEQFF

clone_size: -
j_call: TRBJ1-2
v_call: TRBV28
d_call: -
cdr3_nt: TGTGCCAGCAGTTCTAATATCTTCTACACCTTC
cdr3_aa: CASSSNIFYTF

clone_size: once
j_call: TRBJ1-2
v_call: TRBV30
d_call: -
cdr3_nt: TGTGCCTGGAGTGGAAAAACAGGAACGAACTATGGCTACACCTTC
cdr3_aa: CAWSGKTGTNYGYTF

clone_size: once
j_call: TRBJ2-7
v_call: TRBV19
d_call: -
cdr3_nt: TGTGCCAGTAGCCAAAACGCCAGGGGGGATAGGTACGAGCAGTACTTC
cdr3_aa: CASSQNARGDRYEQYF

clone_size: -
j_call: TRBJ2-3
v_call: TRBV5-1
d_call: TRBD2
cdr3_nt: TGCGCCAGCAGCCCTTATAGCGGGGGGGAGAGAGATACGCAGTATTTT
cdr3_aa: CASSPYSGGERDTQYF

clone_size: few
j_call: TRBJ2-1
v_call: TRBV7-2
d_call: TRBD2
cdr3_nt: TGTGCCAGCAGCCCCGGGCGGGAGGCCAGTGGGGAGCAGTTCTTC
cdr3_aa: CASSPGREASGEQFF

clone_size: -
j_call: TRBJ2-2
v_call: TRBV5-1
d_call: -
cdr3_nt: TGCGCCAGCAGCTTGCAGGGGTTGAGTAACACCGGGGAGCTGTTTTTT
cdr3_aa: CASSLQGLSNTGELFF

clone_size: few
j_call: TRBJ1-4
v_call: TRBV7-9
d_call: -
cdr3_nt: TGTGCCAGCACCCGCGGGGTTGGGGAAAAACTGTTTTTT
cdr3_aa: CASTRGVGEKLFF

clone_size: -
j_call: TRBJ2-1
v_call: TRBV25-1
d_call: -
cdr3_nt: TGTGCCAGCAGTGGTGGGGGGGCGTCCTACAATGAGCAGTTCTTC
cdr3_aa: CASSGGGASYNEQFF

clone_size: -
j_call: TRBJ1-1
v_call: TRBV9
d_call: -
cdr3_nt: TGTGCCAGCAGCGTAGGTTTAGGGCAGGGCACTGAAGCTTTCTTT
cdr3_aa: CASSVGLGQGTEAFF

clone_size: -
j_call: TRBJ2-2
v_call: TRBV3-1/TRBV3-2
d_call: -
cdr3_nt: TGTGCCAGCAGCCATCGGTTAAGATATAGGGAGCTGTTTTTT
cdr3_aa: CASSHRLRYRELFF

clone_size: -
j_call: TRBJ1-6
v_call: TRBV20-1
d_call: -
cdr3_nt: TGCAGTGCTAGTGGGAGCAGATATAATTCACCCCTCCACTTT
cdr3_aa: CSASGSRYNSPLHF

clone_size: -
j_call: TRBJ2-1
v_call: TRBV11-3
d_call: -
cdr3_nt: TGTGCCAGCAGCGGAGCCGAGGAAAATGAGCAGTTCTTC
cdr3_aa: CASSGAEENEQFF

clone_size: -
j_call: TRBJ1-1
v_call: TRBV30
d_call: TRBD1
cdr3_nt: TGTGCCTGGACCTCCCGGGACAGGGGGAACACTGAAGCTTTCTTT
cdr3_aa: CAWTSRDRGNTEAFF

clone_size: -
j_call: TRBJ2-1
v_call: TRBV6-5
d_call: TRBD2
cdr3_nt: TGTGCCAGCAGTTACTCTGGGCTAGCGGGAGCACAAGAGCAGTTCTTC
cdr3_aa: CASSYSGLAGAQEQFF

clone_size: -
j_call: TRBJ1-5
v_call: TRBV18
d_call: -
cdr3_nt: TGTGCCAGCTCACCGACAGGATCGGGGCATAGCAATCAGCCCCAGCATTTT
cdr3_aa: CASSPTGSGHSNQPQHF

clone_size: few
j_call: TRBJ1-5
v_call: TRBV5-4
d_call: TRBD1
cdr3_nt: TGTGCCAGCAGCTATAGTAGACAGGGGATTTGTCAGCCCCAGCATTTT
cdr3_aa: CASSYSRQGICQPQHF

clone_size: -
j_call: TRBJ2-1
v_call: TRBV11-2
d_call: -
cdr3_nt: TGTGCCAGCAGCTTAGAAGTTGGCGGTTACAATGAGCAGTTCTTC
cdr3_aa: CASSLEVGGYNEQFF

clone_size: few
j_call: TRBJ1-5
v_call: TRBV19
d_call: -
cdr3_nt: TGTGCCCCTACATTTAGTACTACGGGGGGCTATAGCAATCAGCCCCAGCATTTT
cdr3_aa: CAPTFSTTGGYSNQPQHF

clone_size: -
j_call: TRBJ2-5
v_call: TRBV5-1
d_call: TRBD1
cdr3_nt: TGCGCCAGCAGCTTGGGAGGGTCAGGGGGCCAAGAGACCCAGTACTTC
cdr3_aa: CASSLGGSGGQETQYF

clone_size: -
j_call: TRBJ2-3
v_call: TRBV19
d_call: TRBD2
cdr3_nt: TGTGCCAGTAGTCTCAGGGGTAGGTTAGCGGGGGCCACAGATACGCAGTATTTT
cdr3_aa: CASSLRGRLAGATDTQYF

clone_size: -
j_call: TRBJ1-4
v_call: TRBV28
d_call: -
cdr3_nt: TGTGCCAGCAGTCCTCCGGGACTGCTTAATGAAAAACTGTTTTTT
cdr3_aa: CASSPPGLLNEKLFF

clone_size: -
j_call: TRBJ2-7
v_call: TRBV4-3
d_call: -
cdr3_nt: TGCGCCAGCAGCCAAGACTCAGGGCGGTACGAGCAGTACTTC
cdr3_aa: CASSQDSGRYEQYF

clone_size: -
j_call: TRBJ2-5
v_call: TRBV2
d_call: TRBD1
cdr3_nt: TGTGCCAGCAAGCCGGACAGGGCGGAGACCCAGTACTTC
cdr3_aa: CASKPDRAETQYF

clone_size: -
j_call: TRBJ2-6
v_call: TRBV19
d_call: TRBD1
cdr3_nt: TGTGCCAGTAGTGATAGGGGGCCCAGCTCTGGGGCCAACGTCCTGACTTTC
cdr3_aa: CASSDRGPSSGANVLTF

clone_size: -
j_call: TRBJ1-5
v_call: TRBV12-3/TRBV12-4
d_call: -
cdr3_nt: TGTGCCAGCAGTTTATTCGGGGGTCAGCCCCAGCATTTT
cdr3_aa: CASSLFGGQPQHF